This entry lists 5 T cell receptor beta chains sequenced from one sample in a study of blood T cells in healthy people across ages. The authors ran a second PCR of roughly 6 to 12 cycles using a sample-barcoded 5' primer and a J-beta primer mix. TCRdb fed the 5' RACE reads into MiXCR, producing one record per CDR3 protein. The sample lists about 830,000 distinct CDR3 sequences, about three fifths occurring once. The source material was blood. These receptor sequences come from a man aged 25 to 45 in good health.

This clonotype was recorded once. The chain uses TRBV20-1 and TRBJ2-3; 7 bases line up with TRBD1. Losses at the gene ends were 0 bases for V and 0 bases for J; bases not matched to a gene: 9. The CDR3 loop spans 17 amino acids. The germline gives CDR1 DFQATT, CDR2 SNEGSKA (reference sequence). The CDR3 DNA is TGCAGTGCTAGAGACCGAATGACAGGGATTAGCACAGATACGCAGTATTTT. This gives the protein CSARDRMTGISTDTQYF.

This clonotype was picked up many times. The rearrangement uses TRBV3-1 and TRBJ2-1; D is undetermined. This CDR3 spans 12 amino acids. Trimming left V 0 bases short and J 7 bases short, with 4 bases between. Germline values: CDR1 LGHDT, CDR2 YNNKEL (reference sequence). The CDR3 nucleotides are TGTGCCAGCAGCCAAGATCGGAATGAGCAGTTCTTC. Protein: CASSQDRNEQFF.

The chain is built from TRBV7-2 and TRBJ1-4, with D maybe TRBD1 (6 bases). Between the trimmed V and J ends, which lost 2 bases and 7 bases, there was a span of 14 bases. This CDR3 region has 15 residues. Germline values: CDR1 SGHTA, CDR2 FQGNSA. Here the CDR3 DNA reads TGTGCCAGCAGCTTAACCAGGGGAGGAGGTGAAAAACTGTTTTTT. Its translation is CASSLTRGGGEKLFF. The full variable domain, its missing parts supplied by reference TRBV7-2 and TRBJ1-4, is GAGVSQSPSNKVTEKGKDVELRCDPISGHTALYWYRQSLGQGLEFLIYFQGNSAPDKSGLPSDRFSAERTGGSVSTLTIQRTQQEDSAVYLCASSLTRGGGEKLFFGSGTQLSVL.

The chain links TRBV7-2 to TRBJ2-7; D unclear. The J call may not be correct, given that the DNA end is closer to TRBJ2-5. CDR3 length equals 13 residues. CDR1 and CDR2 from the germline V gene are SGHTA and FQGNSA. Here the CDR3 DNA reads TGTGCCAGCAGCTTAGTGTTTGCGGAGACCCAGTACTTC. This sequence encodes CASSLVFAETQYF.

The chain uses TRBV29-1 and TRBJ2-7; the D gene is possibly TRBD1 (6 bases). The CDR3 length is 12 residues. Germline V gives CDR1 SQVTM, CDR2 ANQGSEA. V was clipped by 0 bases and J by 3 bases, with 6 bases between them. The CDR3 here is CSVEEQGYEQYF. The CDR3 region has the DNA TGCAGCGTTGAAGAACAGGGCTACGAGCAGTACTTC.